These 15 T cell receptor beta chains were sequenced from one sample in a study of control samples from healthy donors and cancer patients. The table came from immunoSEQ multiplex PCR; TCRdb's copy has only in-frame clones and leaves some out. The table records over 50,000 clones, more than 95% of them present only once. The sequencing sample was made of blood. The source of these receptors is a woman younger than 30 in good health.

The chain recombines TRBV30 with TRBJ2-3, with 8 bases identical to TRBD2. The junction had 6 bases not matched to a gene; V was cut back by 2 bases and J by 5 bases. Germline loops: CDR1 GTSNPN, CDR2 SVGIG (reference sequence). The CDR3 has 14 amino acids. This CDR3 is CAWSRGLAVDTQYF. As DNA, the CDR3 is TGTGCCTGGAGTAGAGGACTAGCTGTAGATACGCAGTATTTT.

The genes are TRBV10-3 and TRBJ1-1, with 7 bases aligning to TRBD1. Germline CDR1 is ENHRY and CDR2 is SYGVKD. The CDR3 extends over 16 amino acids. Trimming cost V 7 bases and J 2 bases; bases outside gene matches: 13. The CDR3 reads CAITDRELPINTEAFF. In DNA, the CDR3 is TGTGCCATCACCGACAGGGAACTGCCCATAAACACTGAAGCTTTCTTT.

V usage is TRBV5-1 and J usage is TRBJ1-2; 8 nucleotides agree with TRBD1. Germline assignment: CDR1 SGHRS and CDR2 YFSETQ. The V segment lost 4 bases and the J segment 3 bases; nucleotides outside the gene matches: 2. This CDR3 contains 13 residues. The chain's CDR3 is CASSPDRDYGYTF. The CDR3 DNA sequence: TGCGCCAGCAGCCCGGACAGGGACTATGGCTACACCTTC. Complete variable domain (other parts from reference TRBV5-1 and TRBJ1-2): KAGVTQTPRYLIKTRGQQVTLSCSPISGHRSVSWYQQTPGQGLQFLFEYFSETQRNKGNFPGRFSGRQFSNSRSEMNVSTLELGDSALYLCASSPDRDYGYTFGSGTRLTVV.

The DNA of the CDR3 is TGTGCCAGCAGCAAGATACGGGACAACCTTTTAAATAGCAATCAGCCCCAGCATTTT. Protein sequence: CASSKIRDNLLNSNQPQHF. The J gene is TRBJ1-5, the V gene TRBV21-1; the table assigns TRBD1, which was not confirmed against the DNA. TRBV21-1 is a pseudogene locus. This CDR3 comprises 19 residues.

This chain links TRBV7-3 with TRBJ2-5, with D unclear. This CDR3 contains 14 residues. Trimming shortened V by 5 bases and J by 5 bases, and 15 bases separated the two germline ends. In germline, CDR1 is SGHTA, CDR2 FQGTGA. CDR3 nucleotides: TGTGCCAGCAGCCCCTCTTCGGGCCCGGAGACCCAGTACTTC. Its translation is CASSPSSGPETQYF.

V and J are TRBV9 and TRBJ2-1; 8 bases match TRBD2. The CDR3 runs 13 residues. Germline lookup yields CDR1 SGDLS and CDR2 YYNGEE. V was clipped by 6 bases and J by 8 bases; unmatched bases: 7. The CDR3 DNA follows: TGTGCCAGCACGGGCGGGGGGAAAGATGAGCAGTTCTTC. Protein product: CASTGGGKDEQFF.

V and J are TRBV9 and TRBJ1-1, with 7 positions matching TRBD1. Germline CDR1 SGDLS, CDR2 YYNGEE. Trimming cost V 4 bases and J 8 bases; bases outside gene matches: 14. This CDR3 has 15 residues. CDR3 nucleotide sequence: TGTGCCAGCAGCCCCGGCGGAGCAGGGGGTATAGAAGCTTTCTTT. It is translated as CASSPGGAGGIEAFF.

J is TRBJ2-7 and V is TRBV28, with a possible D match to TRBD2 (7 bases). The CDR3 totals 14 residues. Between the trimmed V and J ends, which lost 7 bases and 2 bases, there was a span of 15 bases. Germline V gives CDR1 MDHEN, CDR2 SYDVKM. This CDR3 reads CASKRRGGTYEQYF. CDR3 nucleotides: TGTGCCAGCAAACGGAGGGGGGGGACCTACGAGCAGTACTTC.

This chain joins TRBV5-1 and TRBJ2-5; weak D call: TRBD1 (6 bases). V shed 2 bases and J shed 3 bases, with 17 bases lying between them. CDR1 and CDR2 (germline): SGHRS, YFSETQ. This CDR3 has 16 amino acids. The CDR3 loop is CASSFKADRKEETQYF. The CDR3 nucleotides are TGCGCCAGCAGCTTTAAAGCCGACAGGAAAGAAGAGACCCAGTACTTC.

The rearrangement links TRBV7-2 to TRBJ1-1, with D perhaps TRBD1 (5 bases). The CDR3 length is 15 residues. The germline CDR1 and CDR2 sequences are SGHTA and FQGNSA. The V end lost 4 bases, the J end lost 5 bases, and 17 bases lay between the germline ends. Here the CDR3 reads CASSSKGWEMTEAFF. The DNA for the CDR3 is TGTGCCAGCAGCTCTAAGGGGTGGGAGATGACTGAAGCTTTCTTT.

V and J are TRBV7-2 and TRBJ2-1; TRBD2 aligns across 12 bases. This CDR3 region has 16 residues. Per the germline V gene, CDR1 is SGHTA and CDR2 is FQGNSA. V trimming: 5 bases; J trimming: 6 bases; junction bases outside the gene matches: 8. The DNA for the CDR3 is TGTGCCAGCAGCCCCCATACTAGCGGGGGGTTCAATGAGCAGTTCTTC. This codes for CASSPHTSGGFNEQFF.

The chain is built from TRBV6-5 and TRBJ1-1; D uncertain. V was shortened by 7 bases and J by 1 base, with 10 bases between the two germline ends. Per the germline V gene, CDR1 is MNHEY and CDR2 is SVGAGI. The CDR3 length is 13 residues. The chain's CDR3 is CASNYWGNTEAFF. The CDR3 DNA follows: TGTGCCAGCAACTACTGGGGGAACACTGAAGCTTTCTTT.

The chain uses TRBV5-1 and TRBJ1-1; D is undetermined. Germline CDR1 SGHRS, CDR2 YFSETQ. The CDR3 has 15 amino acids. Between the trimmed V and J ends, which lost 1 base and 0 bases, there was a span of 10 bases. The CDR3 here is CASSLQEGMNTEAFF. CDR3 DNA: TGCGCCAGCAGCTTGCAAGAAGGGATGAACACTGAAGCTTTCTTT.

In DNA, the CDR3 is TGTGCCAGCGGAGACCCCTACGAGCAGTACTTC. It is translated as CASGDPYEQYF. The chain recombines TRBV7-2 with TRBJ2-7; D remains unclear. V lost 8 bases to trimming and J lost 2 bases, with 7 bases between them. This CDR3 region has 11 residues. CDR1 is SGHTA and CDR2 is FQGNSA in the germline V gene.

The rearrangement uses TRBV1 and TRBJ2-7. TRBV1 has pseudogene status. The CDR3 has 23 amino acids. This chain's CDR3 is CTSSQDRLEVRDRDTLPNYEQYF. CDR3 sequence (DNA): TGCACCAGCAGCCAAGATCGGCTTGAGGTGCGGGACCGGGACACTTTACCCAACTACGAGCAGTACTTC.